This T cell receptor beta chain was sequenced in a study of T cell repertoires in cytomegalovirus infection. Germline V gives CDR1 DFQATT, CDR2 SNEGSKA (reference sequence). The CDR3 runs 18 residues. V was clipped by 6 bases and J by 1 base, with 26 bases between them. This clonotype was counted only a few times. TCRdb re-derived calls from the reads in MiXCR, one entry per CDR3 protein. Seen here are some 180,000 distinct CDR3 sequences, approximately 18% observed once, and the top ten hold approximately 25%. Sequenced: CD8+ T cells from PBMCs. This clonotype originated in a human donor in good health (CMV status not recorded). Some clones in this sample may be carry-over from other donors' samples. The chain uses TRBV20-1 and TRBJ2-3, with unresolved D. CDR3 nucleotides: TGCAGTGCCCCCCCAATAGTCCCGGTTGTTCAGGGCACAGATACGCAGTATTTT. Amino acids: CSAPPIVPVVQGTDTQYF.